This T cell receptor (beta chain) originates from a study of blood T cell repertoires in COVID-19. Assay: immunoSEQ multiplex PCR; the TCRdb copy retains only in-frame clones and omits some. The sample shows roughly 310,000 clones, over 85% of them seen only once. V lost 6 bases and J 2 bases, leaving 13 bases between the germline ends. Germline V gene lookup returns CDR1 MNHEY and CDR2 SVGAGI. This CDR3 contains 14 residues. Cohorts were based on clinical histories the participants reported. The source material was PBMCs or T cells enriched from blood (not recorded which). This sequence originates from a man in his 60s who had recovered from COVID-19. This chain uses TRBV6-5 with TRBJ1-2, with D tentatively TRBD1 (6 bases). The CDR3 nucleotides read TGTGCCAGCAGAAAACCGGGACAAAACTATGGCTACACCTTC. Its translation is CASRKPGQNYGYTF.